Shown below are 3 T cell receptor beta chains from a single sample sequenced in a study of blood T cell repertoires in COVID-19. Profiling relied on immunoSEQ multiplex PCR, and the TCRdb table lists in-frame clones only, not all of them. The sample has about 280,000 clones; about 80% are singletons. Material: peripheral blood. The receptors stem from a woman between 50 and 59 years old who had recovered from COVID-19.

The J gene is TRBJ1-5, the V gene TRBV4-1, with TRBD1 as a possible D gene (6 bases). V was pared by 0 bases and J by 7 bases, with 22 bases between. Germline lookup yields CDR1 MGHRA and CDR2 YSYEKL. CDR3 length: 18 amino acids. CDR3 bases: TGCGCCAGCAGCCAAGACCCCCCGGGACAAAGAGGGGTCCAGCCCCAGCATTTT. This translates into CASSQDPPGQRGVQPQHF.

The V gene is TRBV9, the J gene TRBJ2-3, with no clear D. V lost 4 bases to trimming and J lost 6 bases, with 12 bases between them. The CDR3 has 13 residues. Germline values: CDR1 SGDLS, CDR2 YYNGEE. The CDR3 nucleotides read TGTGCCAGCAGCCCTCAGCCGAGGGATACGCAGTATTTT. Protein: CASSPQPRDTQYF.

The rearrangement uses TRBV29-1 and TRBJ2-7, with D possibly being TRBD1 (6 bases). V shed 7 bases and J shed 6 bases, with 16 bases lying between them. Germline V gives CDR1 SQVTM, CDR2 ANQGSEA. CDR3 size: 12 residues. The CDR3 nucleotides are TGCAGCGCGTCCGGGACAACCTCCGAGCAGTACTTC. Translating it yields CSASGTTSEQYF.